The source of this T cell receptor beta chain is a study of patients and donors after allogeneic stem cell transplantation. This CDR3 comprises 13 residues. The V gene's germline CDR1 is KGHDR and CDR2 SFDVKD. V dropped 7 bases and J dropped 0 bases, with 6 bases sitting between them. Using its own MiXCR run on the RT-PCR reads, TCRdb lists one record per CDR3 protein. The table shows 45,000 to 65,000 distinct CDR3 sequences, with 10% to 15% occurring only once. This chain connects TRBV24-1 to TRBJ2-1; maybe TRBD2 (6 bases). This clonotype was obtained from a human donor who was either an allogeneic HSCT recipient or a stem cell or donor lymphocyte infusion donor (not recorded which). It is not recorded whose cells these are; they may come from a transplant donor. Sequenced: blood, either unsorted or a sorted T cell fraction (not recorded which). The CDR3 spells CATSGSSYNEQFF. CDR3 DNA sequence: TGTGCCACCAGCGGGAGCTCCTACAATGAGCAGTTCTTC.